This T cell receptor beta chain originates from a study of blood T cell repertoires in COVID-19. This CDR3 is 15 amino acids long. V dropped 7 bases and J dropped 2; count of bases not matched to a gene: 10. Per germline, CDR1 SGDLS and CDR2 YYNGEE. Assay used: immunoSEQ multiplex PCR; TCRdb lists only in-frame clones, some missing. The sample has roughly 260,000 clones; about 91% are singletons. Sequenced input: PBMCs or T cells enriched from blood (not recorded which). The chain couples TRBV9 to TRBJ2-3; 7 nucleotides line up with TRBD1. The clonotype was recovered from a human donor in a cohort exposed to, infected with or recovered from COVID-19 (not recorded which). The donor label of this sample is uncertain. The CDR3 DNA sequence: TGTGCCAGCTCAGAGGGGGCCTACCACACAGATACGCAGTATTTT. This sequence encodes CASSEGAYHTDTQYF. Variable domain in full (rest from reference TRBV9 and TRBJ2-3): DSGVTQTPKHLITATGQRVTLRCSPRSGDLSVYWYQQSLDQGLQFLIQYYNGEERAKGNILERFSAQQFPDLHSELNLSSLELGDSALYFCASSEGAYHTDTQYFGPGTRLTVL.